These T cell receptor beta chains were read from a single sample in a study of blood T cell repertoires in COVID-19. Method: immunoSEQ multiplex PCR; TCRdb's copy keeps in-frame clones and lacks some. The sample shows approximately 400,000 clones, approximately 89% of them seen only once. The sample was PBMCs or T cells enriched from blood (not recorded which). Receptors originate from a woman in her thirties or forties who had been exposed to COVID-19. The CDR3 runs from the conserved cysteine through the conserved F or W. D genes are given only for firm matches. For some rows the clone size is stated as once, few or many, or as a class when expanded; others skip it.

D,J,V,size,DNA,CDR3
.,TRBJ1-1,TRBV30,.,TGTGCCTGGAGTGATAGAGGGAACACTGAAGCTTTCTTT,CAWSDRGNTEAFF
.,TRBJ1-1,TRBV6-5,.,TGTGCCAGCAGTTACTCTACAGAGAGTTTGAACACTGAAGCTTTCTTT,CASSYSTESLNTEAFF
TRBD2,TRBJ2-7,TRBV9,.,TGTGCCAGCAGCCCTAGGGCTAGCGGGAGCTCCTACGAGCAGTACTTC,CASSPRASGSSYEQYF
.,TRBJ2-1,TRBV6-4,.,TGTGCCAGCAGTGGGACAGCGCTCAACAATGAGCAGTTCTTC,CASSGTALNNEQFF
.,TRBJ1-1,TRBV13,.,TGTGCCAGCAGCTTAGGGGCAGGGCGGACTGAAGCTTTCTTT,CASSLGAGRTEAFF
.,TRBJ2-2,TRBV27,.,TGTGCCAGCAGTTTCTATACAGGGTTTACCGGGGAGCTGTTTTTT,CASSFYTGFTGELFF
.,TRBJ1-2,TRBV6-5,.,TGTGCCAGCAGTTACTCAAGGGGCAGGGGCTATGGCTACACCTTC,CASSYSRGRGYGYTF
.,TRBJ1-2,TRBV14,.,TGTGCCAGCAGCCATCGTCCAGGGGACGGCTACACCTTC,CASSHRPGDGYTF
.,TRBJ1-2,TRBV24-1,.,TGTGCCACCAGTGATCCCTTCAGGATACGAGCAGCTAACTATGGCTACACCTTC,CATSDPFRIRAANYGYTF
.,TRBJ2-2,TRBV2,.,TGTGCCAGCAGTTCTAATACTAACACCGGGGAGCTGTTTTTT,CASSSNTNTGELFF
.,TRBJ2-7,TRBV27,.,TGTGCCAGCAGTTTATCGCCAGGGTACGGCTACGAGCAGTACTTC,CASSLSPGYGYEQYF
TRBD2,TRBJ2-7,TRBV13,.,TGTGCCAGCAGCTTAGTAGCGGGAGGGATTAAATACGAGCAGTACTTC,CASSLVAGGIKYEQYF
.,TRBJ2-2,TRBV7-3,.,TGTGCCAGCAGCCAGGCCAACACCGGGGAGCTGTTTTTT,CASSQANTGELFF
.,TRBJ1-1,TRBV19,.,TGTGCCAGTAGCGATTTGGGGGCTGGCACTGAAGCTTTCTTT,CASSDLGAGTEAFF
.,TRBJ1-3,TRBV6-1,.,TGTGCCAGCAGTGATCCTCGGACAGCCTCTGGAAACACCATATATTTT,CASSDPRTASGNTIYF
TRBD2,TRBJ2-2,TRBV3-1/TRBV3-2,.,TGTGCCAGCAGCCAAGTCTCGGGGGGGTACACCGGGGAGCTGTTTTTT,CASSQVSGGYTGELFF
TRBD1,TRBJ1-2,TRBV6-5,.,TGTGCCAGCAGTTTTAGCCGGGACAGCTATGGCTACACCTTC,CASSFSRDSYGYTF
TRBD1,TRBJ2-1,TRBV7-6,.,TGTGCCAGCAGCTACGGACAGGGGGGACGCAATGAGCAGTTCTTC,CASSYGQGGRNEQFF
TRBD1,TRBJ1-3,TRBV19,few,TGTGCCAGTAGTCCGACAGGGAGAAACACCATATATTTT,CASSPTGRNTIYF
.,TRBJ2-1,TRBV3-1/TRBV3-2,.,TGTGCCAGCAGCCAAGGGGCGGGCCGGAACAATGAGCAGTTCTTC,CASSQGAGRNNEQFF
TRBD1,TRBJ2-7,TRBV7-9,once,TGTGCCAGCAGTCGACAGGGTTCCTACGAGCAGTACTTC,CASSRQGSYEQYF
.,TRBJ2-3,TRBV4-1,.,TGCGCCAGCAGCCAAGATCACAGGGGCCGGGGGACAGATACGCAGTATTTT,CASSQDHRGRGTDTQYF
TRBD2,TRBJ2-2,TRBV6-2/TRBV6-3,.,TGTGCCAGCAGTCAAATAGCGGGGAAGTATACCGGGGAGCTGTTTTTT,CASSQIAGKYTGELFF
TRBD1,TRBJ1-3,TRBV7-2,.,TGTGCCAGCAGCCAGACAGGGGGAGGAAACACCATATATTTT,CASSQTGGGNTIYF
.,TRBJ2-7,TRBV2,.,TGTGCCAGCAGGTCCCGGGCCTACGAGCAGTACTTC,CASRSRAYEQYF
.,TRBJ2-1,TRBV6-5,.,TGTGCCAGCAGTTCCGCGGGCCCAGGATGGTTCTTC,CASSSAGPGWFF
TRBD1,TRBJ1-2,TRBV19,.,TGTGCCAGTAGCCCGGGACAGACTTTCTATGGCTACACCTTC,CASSPGQTFYGYTF
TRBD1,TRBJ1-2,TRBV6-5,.,TGTGCCAGCAGAATGGGACAGGGCTATGGCTACACCTTC,CASRMGQGYGYTF
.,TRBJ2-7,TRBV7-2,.,TGTGCCAGCAGCATCAGGTCGGGTAGGGGGATTTACGAGCAGTACTTC,CASSIRSGRGIYEQYF
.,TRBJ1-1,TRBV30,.,TGTGCCTGGAGTGTAGTGTCAGGGGCCGCGGAAGCTTTCTTT,CAWSVVSGAAEAFF
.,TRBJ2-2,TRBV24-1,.,TGTGCCACCAGTGATTCGAGACTAGCGAACACCGGGGAGCTGTTTTTT,CATSDSRLANTGELFF
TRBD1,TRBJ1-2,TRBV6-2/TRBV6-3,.,TGTGCCAGCAGCGTAAGGACAGGGAGGTTCGGCTACACCTTC,CASSVRTGRFGYTF
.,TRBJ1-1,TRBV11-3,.,TGTGCCAGCAGCTTAGGCGACGGGGTGGGCACTGAAGCTTTCTTT,CASSLGDGVGTEAFF
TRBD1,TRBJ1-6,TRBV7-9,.,TGTGCCAGCAGCCGCCGACAGGGAGGTAATTCACCCCTCCACTTT,CASSRRQGGNSPLHF
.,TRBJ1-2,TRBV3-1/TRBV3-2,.,TGTGCCAGCAGCCAAGTTCAGTACTATGGCTACACCTTC,CASSQVQYYGYTF
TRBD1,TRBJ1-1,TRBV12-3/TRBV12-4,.,TGTGCCAGCAGCCTGACGGGAGGGGGCGAAGCTTTCTTT,CASSLTGGGEAFF
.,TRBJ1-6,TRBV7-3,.,TGTGCCAGCAGCTCATCAGGGATAGCACCCCTCCACTTT,CASSSSGIAPLHF